This T cell receptor beta chain appears in the sequencing data of a study of cytomegalovirus exposure and HLA in healthy donors. Germline CDR1 reads SGHVS; CDR2 reads FQNEAQ. The CDR3 loop spans 14 amino acids. The V end was cut by 5 bases, the J end by 10 bases, with 15 bases between. This clone is a singleton in its sample. The PCR ran on 60 Vbeta and 13 Jbeta primers. Using immunoSEQ multiplex PCR, the repertoire was profiled, and TCRdb retains in-frame clones only, with some absent. This sample has about 140,000 clones, with roughly three quarters found just once. Material: PBMCs. The chain recombines TRBV7-8 with TRBJ1-6, with D possibly matching TRBD1 (6 bases). The sequence was obtained from a male donor in good health and CMV-seronegative. The CDR3 DNA is TGTGCCAGCAGCCCTGACAGGAAGGGCTCACCCCTCCACTTT. Translating it yields CASSPDRKGSPLHF.